This T cell receptor (beta chain) was observed in a study of blood T cell repertoires in COVID-19 (dated by TCRdb to between 2020 and 2021). Describing the broader study: The collaborator samples originated in the United States, Italy and Spain and spanned the acute and convalescent phases of COVID-19. Where available, HLA class I and class II types were obtained from metadata supplied by the sample provider rather than from assay-based typing. The material from the prospective study consisted of cDNA or gDNA derived from T cells, B-cell-depleted T cells, or PBMCs. The repertoires were released in a freely available public database intended as a resource for research on the immune response to SARS-CoV-2. Sample metadata almost always included a de-identified subject ID, COVID-19 status, age in years and sex. Deeply sampled blood TCRbeta repertoires from subjects exposed to, actively infected with, or recovered from COVID-19 were included in the dataset. Samples came from the ongoing ImmuneRACE study (first 160 participants) plus 1,254 subjects from 6 global collaborators. Results the study describes overall, beyond this receptor: Clinical and demographic metadata were provided uncurated, with the amount varying by source and participant.

Compared with germline, V lacks 6 bases and J lacks 5 bases; bases without a gene match: 5. The CDR3 runs 15 residues from the cysteine to the phenylalanine. Left in the record is the CDR3 DNA by itself, 45 bases read in frame from the first base. Based on the germline V gene (reference sequence), the CDR1 and CDR2 sequences are LGHDT and YNNKEL. Each collaborating institution followed its own protocols to collect whole blood in K2EDTA tubes. Collaborator samples were shipped for TCRbeta analysis as frozen whole blood, isolated PBMCs, or DNA extracted from either sample type. This clone was detected only a few times. Its target antigen remains unknown. No base quality values were provided; no much bigger clone lies one nucleotide off. TCRbeta CDR3 regions were amplified from genomic DNA using the immunoSEQ Assay, a bias-controlled multiplex PCR. Concerning the study's data processing: Within the assay, amplification of reference gene primers was used to estimate how many nucleated cells each sample contained. To quantify the absolute abundance of each unique TCRbeta CDR3 rearrangement, sequence reads were collapsed and filtered. For each sample, productive Simpson clonality was calculated as the square root of Simpson's diversity index over productive rearrangements. TCRdb limited this immuneACCESS table to in-frame rearrangements with V and J called. A share of clones is missing; checked studies link under half to unresolved V genes, and the rest is unexplained. That table is the source of V, J and clone size, and D and trimming were worked out from the DNA. The sample contains some 56,000 clones, around 81% of them found a single time. The ten largest clones capture approximately 30% of the sample.

Sequenced material: peripheral blood. The chain joins TRBV3-1 (or the pseudogene TRBV3-2) to TRBJ2-5; 14 bases in between match TRBD2. This receptor was identified in a woman older than 75 with active or convalescent COVID-19. The DNA sequence reads TGTGCCAGCAGACCTCGGACTAGCGGGGGGGAGACCCAGTACTTC. It translates to CASRPRTSGGETQYF.